The 7 T cell receptor beta chains below were found in one sample sequenced in a study of regulatory T cells in long-lasting Graves disease. In building TCR beta libraries, iRepertoire HTBI primers were used together with Arm-PCR of CDR3 regions. From the multiplex PCR reads, TCRdb called clonotypes with MiXCR, one entry per CDR3 protein. Here the sample spans some 250,000 distinct CDR3 sequences, roughly 18% being singletons. Time point: newly diagnosed GD, antithyroid drugs for less than 3 months. Scientists built the TCR library using RNA that was extracted from PBMCs. The same data also contributed to another study, on T cells in Graves' hyperthyroidism and ophthalmopathy.

The source was peripheral blood mononuclear cells (PBMCs), collected at new diagnosis, from a patient treated with antithyroid drugs. The receptors originated from a woman in her thirties with Graves disease.

This clonotype was found many times. The chain links TRBV2 to TRBJ1-2; perhaps TRBD1 as D (6 bases). The CDR3 sequence is 13 residues long. Between the trimmed V and J ends, which lost 9 bases and 5 bases, there was a span of 16 bases. CDR1 and CDR2 from the germline V gene are SNHLY and FYNNEI. CDR3 sequence reads: CASSQGSRYGYTF. The DNA for the CDR3 is TGTGCCAGTTCACAGGGTTCGAGGTATGGCTACACCTTC.

Ten or more counts support this clonotype. The rearrangement joins TRBV5-1 to TRBJ2-1; no clear D. V was pared by 0 bases and J by 7 bases, with 8 bases between. The CDR3 covers 13 residues. Germline V gene data show CDR1 as SGHRS and CDR2 as YFSETQ. The DNA for the CDR3 is TGCGCCAGCAGCTTGGTAACTGGGAATGAGCAGTTCTTC. This encodes CASSLVTGNEQFF.

This clonotype was seen a few times. The CDR3 reads CASSEQGSHSGNTIYF. The CDR3 DNA sequence: TGTGCCAGCAGTGAGCAGGGCTCCCACTCTGGAAACACCATATATTTT. The chain links TRBV25-1 to TRBJ1-3; tentatively, D is TRBD1 (5 bases). Germline loops: CDR1 MGHDK, CDR2 SYGVNS. The V gene lost 3 bases and the J gene lost 0 bases, with 12 bases spanning the gap. This CDR3 has 16 amino acids.

To note about this clonotype: A much larger clonotype is one base distant, so this may be a read error. This CDR3 is missing its conserved last phenylalanine or tryptophan, likely due to a read error. CDR3 residues: CASKGARDYGYTL. As DNA, the CDR3 is TGTGCCAGCAAGGGGGCGCGGGACTATGGCTACACCCTC. The chain couples TRBV19 to TRBJ1-2, with TRBD1 matching 7 bases. Germline V CDR1 and CDR2: LNHDA, SQIVND (reference sequence). J gave up 3 bases and V 9 bases, and 7 bases lay outside the gene matches. The CDR3 loop spans 13 amino acids.

This clonotype was seen repeatedly, ten times or more. The chain employs TRBV29-1 and TRBJ2-3; 11 positions match TRBD2. There are 14 residues in the CDR3. V lost 7 bases and J lost 6; bases outside the gene matches: 9. The V gene's germline CDR1 is SQVTM and CDR2 ANQGSEA. The DNA of the CDR3 is TGCAGCGGCCGGGGAAGACTAGCGGGGGATACGCAGTATTTT. Its protein is CSGRGRLAGDTQYF.

This clonotype has ten or more counts. The gene calls are TRBV5-1 and TRBJ2-3; 9 bases line up with TRBD1. J gave up 4 bases and V 2 bases, and 5 bases lay outside the gene matches. Germline V gene data show CDR1 as SGHRS and CDR2 as YFSETQ. The CDR3 has 15 amino acids. The CDR3 bases are TGCGCCAGCAGCTTACCGGGACAGGGCCCAGATACGCAGTATTTT. Protein sequence: CASSLPGQGPDTQYF. Using reference TRBV5-1 and TRBJ2-3 for the parts outside the CDR3, the full variable domain is KAGVTQTPRYLIKTRGQQVTLSCSPISGHRSVSWYQQTPGQGLQFLFEYFSETQRNKGNFPGRFSGRQFSNSRSEMNVSTLELGDSALYLCASSLPGQGPDTQYFGPGTRLTVL.

Many counts were recorded for this clonotype. V usage is TRBV20-1 and J usage is TRBJ1-4; no clear D gene. The CDR3 spans 12 residues. Trimming cost V 5 bases and J 8 bases, with 12 bases left between them. Germline-derived CDR1 and CDR2 are DFQATT and SNEGSKA (reference sequence). Here the CDR3 DNA reads TGCAGTGCTCGGGGATTGGAGGAAAAACTGTTTTTT. This sequence encodes CSARGLEEKLFF.